One and the same sample provided the 4 T cell receptor beta chains below, sequenced in a study of CD8 T cell repertoires and HIV-1 epitope variants. Profiling relied on immunoSEQ multiplex PCR, and the TCRdb table lists in-frame clones only, not all of them. The profile shows roughly 100,000 clones, roughly four fifths of them singletons. Sequencing was carried out using uncultured baseline CD8+ T cells from peripheral blood mononuclear cells (PBMCs). All receptors come from a male donor with HIV.

The rearrangement joins TRBV7-9 to TRBJ2-5; a weak D match, TRBD1 (6 bases). The V end was cut by 3 bases, the J end by 5 bases, with 19 bases between. The V gene's germline CDR1 is SEHNR and CDR2 FQNEAQ (reference sequence). The CDR3 sequence is 16 residues long. Here the CDR3 reads CASSFPTTGFGETQYF. The CDR3 DNA reads TGTGCCAGCAGCTTTCCCACTACAGGGTTCGGGGAGACCCAGTACTTC.

V and J are TRBV19 and TRBJ2-5; 9 nucleotides match TRBD1. CDR1 and CDR2 from the germline V gene are LNHDA and SQIVND (reference sequence). After removal of 7 bases from V and 4 bases from J, the junction contained 16 bases not matched to a gene. This CDR3 region has 17 residues. CDR3 residues: CASKELGSGQGTETQYF. The DNA for the CDR3 is TGTGCCAGTAAGGAGCTGGGGTCGGGACAGGGAACAGAGACCCAGTACTTC.

The chain carries TRBV28 and TRBJ2-7, with 8 bases that match TRBD2. Germline-derived CDR1 and CDR2 are MDHEN and SYDVKM. Unmatched junction bases numbered 11, after V lost 3 bases and J lost 4 bases. This CDR3 region has 16 residues. CDR3 nucleotide sequence: TGTGCCAGCAGTTTGATATTAGGGGTAGCGGGATACGAGCAGTACTTC. It yields the protein CASSLILGVAGYEQYF. Based on the CDR3 plus reference TRBV28 and TRBJ2-7, the full variable domain is DVKVTQSSRYLVKRTGEKVFLECVQDMDHENMFWYRQDPGLGLRLIYFSYDVKMKEKGDIPEGYSVSREKKERFSLILESASTNQTSMYLCASSLILGVAGYEQYFGPGTRLTVT.

This clone was recorded once. The V and J genes are TRBV9 and TRBJ1-2; 7 nucleotides agree with TRBD1. Germline trimming cut 4 bases from V and 5 bases from J; bases unmatched to any gene: 11. Germline V gives CDR1 SGDLS, CDR2 YYNGEE. The CDR3 spans 15 residues. The CDR3 spells CASSPRTGGGYGYTF. The CDR3 DNA follows: TGTGCCAGCAGCCCCCGGACAGGAGGGGGATATGGCTACACCTTC.